A selection of T cell receptor beta chains follows, all from one sample in a study of shared clonotypes between healthy human individuals. Sequencing was performed with immunoSEQ multiplex PCR; in TCRdb, only in-frame clones are kept and a portion is missing. The sample shows approximately 2.3 million clones, approximately 93% of them seen only once. Sequencing was carried out using naive CD4+ T cells from PBMCs. The receptors stem from a man between 18 and 35 years old in good health. Some clones in this sample may be carry-over from other donors' samples. The CDR3 runs from the conserved cysteine through the conserved F or W. The D gene is left open where the match is weak. Size values are once, few and many counts, or a class for expanded clones, and some rows have none.

d_call: -; v_call: TRBV10-1; clone_size: -; j_call: TRBJ2-7; cdr3_nt: TGCGCCATCAGAGACTACCGGGAAGACGAGCAGTACTTC; cdr3_aa: CAIRDYREDEQYF
d_call: -; v_call: TRBV9; clone_size: few; j_call: TRBJ2-2; cdr3_nt: TGTGCCAGCAGCGTTAGGCAGAAGAACACCGGGGAGCTGTTTTTT; cdr3_aa: CASSVRQKNTGELFF
d_call: TRBD2; v_call: TRBV6-6; clone_size: -; j_call: TRBJ2-3; cdr3_nt: TGTGCCAGCAGTTACAGGGAGCGGGAGGGCTTGGATACGCAGTATTTT; cdr3_aa: CASSYREREGLDTQYF
d_call: -; v_call: TRBV7-7; clone_size: -; j_call: TRBJ2-1; cdr3_nt: TGTGCCAGCAGCCAAGGGACTCATTCCGTCAATGAGCAGTTCTTC; cdr3_aa: CASSQGTHSVNEQFF
d_call: -; v_call: TRBV11-2; clone_size: -; j_call: TRBJ2-2; cdr3_nt: TGTGCCAGCAGCTTGAGGGTAGTGGGAGGGAACACCGGGGAGCTGTTTTTT; cdr3_aa: CASSLRVVGGNTGELFF
d_call: -; v_call: TRBV5-1; clone_size: -; j_call: TRBJ1-2; cdr3_nt: TGCGCCAGCAGCTCTATGCCGTCCAACTATGGCTACACCTTC; cdr3_aa: CASSSMPSNYGYTF
d_call: -; v_call: TRBV7-9; clone_size: -; j_call: TRBJ1-6; cdr3_nt: TGTGCCAGCAGCCACCCAGGGAGAGACAAATCACCCCTCCACTTT; cdr3_aa: CASSHPGRDKSPLHF
d_call: TRBD1; v_call: TRBV13; clone_size: once; j_call: TRBJ1-2; cdr3_nt: TGTGCCAGCAGCACGGACAGGGGATCGGGTGGCTACACCTTC; cdr3_aa: CASSTDRGSGGYTF
d_call: -; v_call: TRBV1; clone_size: -; j_call: TRBJ1-4; cdr3_nt: TGCACCAGCAGCCCAGGCAGGGGGAAGGGAACTAATGAAAAACTGTTTTTT; cdr3_aa: CTSSPGRGKGTNEKLFF
d_call: -; v_call: TRBV5-1; clone_size: -; j_call: TRBJ2-7; cdr3_nt: TGCGCCAGCAGCCTCCGCCCTACGCGGAACGAGCAGTACTTC; cdr3_aa: CASSLRPTRNEQYF
d_call: -; v_call: TRBV15; clone_size: -; j_call: TRBJ2-5; cdr3_nt: TGTGCCACCAGCAGGGGACGGAACCAAGAGACCCAGTACTTC; cdr3_aa: CATSRGRNQETQYF
d_call: -; v_call: TRBV18; clone_size: -; j_call: TRBJ1-1; cdr3_nt: TGTGCCAGCTCAACCGACAGTGAAGCTTTCTTT; cdr3_aa: CASSTDSEAFF
d_call: -; v_call: TRBV28; clone_size: -; j_call: TRBJ2-1; cdr3_nt: TGTGCCAGCAGTTCCGGACAGACGTACAATGAGCAGTTCTTC; cdr3_aa: CASSSGQTYNEQFF
d_call: TRBD2; v_call: TRBV6-5; clone_size: once; j_call: TRBJ2-7; cdr3_nt: TGTGCCAGCAGTAGACGCGGGAGGGCGGGGGAGCAGTACTTC; cdr3_aa: CASSRRGRAGEQYF
d_call: -; v_call: TRBV11-2; clone_size: -; j_call: TRBJ2-3; cdr3_nt: TGTGCCAGCAGCTTACTTTCTGATACGCAGTATTTT; cdr3_aa: CASSLLSDTQYF
d_call: TRBD1; v_call: TRBV2; clone_size: once; j_call: TRBJ1-5; cdr3_nt: TGTGCCAGCAGTGAAGACAGGGGCCAATATAGCAATCAGCCCCAGCATTTT; cdr3_aa: CASSEDRGQYSNQPQHF
d_call: -; v_call: TRBV28; clone_size: -; j_call: TRBJ2-3; cdr3_nt: TGTGCCAGCAGTTTAGACCGTCCACCCACAGATACGCAGTATTTT; cdr3_aa: CASSLDRPPTDTQYF
d_call: TRBD1; v_call: TRBV7-9; clone_size: -; j_call: TRBJ2-3; cdr3_nt: TGTGCCAGCAGCAGACAGGGGTGGGGTACAGATACGCAGTATTTT; cdr3_aa: CASSRQGWGTDTQYF
d_call: -; v_call: TRBV7-9; clone_size: -; j_call: TRBJ2-1; cdr3_nt: TGTGCCAGCAGCGTGGGACCCCAGGGCTACAATGAGCAGTTCTTC; cdr3_aa: CASSVGPQGYNEQFF
d_call: -; v_call: TRBV5-5; clone_size: -; j_call: TRBJ1-2; cdr3_nt: TGTGCCAGCAGCTTGCTCCACAGTCAATATGGCTACACCTTC; cdr3_aa: CASSLLHSQYGYTF
d_call: -; v_call: TRBV7-3; clone_size: -; j_call: TRBJ2-1; cdr3_nt: TGTGCCAGCAGCTTAACAAGGGGGACATACAATGAGCAGTTCTTC; cdr3_aa: CASSLTRGTYNEQFF
d_call: -; v_call: TRBV15; clone_size: -; j_call: TRBJ2-1; cdr3_nt: TGTGCCACCAGCAGAGATCCAGAAGGTGAGCAGTTCTTC; cdr3_aa: CATSRDPEGEQFF
d_call: -; v_call: TRBV15; clone_size: once; j_call: TRBJ2-7; cdr3_nt: TGTGCCACCAGCATCTGGGCTGACAGGGAGCAGTACTTC; cdr3_aa: CATSIWADREQYF
d_call: -; v_call: TRBV7-8; clone_size: -; j_call: TRBJ2-5; cdr3_nt: TGTGCCAGCAGCTTAGCGATCCAAGAGACCCAGTACTTC; cdr3_aa: CASSLAIQETQYF
d_call: -; v_call: TRBV28; clone_size: -; j_call: TRBJ2-7; cdr3_nt: TGTGCCAGCAGCCTCCGACGGGACGAGCAGTACTTC; cdr3_aa: CASSLRRDEQYF
d_call: -; v_call: TRBV28; clone_size: -; j_call: TRBJ1-5; cdr3_nt: TGTGCCAGCAGTGCCCCGGGGGCAGGCAAAGGGCCCCAGCATTTT; cdr3_aa: CASSAPGAGKGPQHF
d_call: -; v_call: TRBV4-1; clone_size: -; j_call: TRBJ1-3; cdr3_nt: TGCGCCAGCAGCCAAGACTGGGTTTCGTCTGGAAACACCATATATTTT; cdr3_aa: CASSQDWVSSGNTIYF
d_call: -; v_call: TRBV30; clone_size: -; j_call: TRBJ2-2; cdr3_nt: TGTGCCTGGAGAAGGGATTCCGGGGAGCTGTTTTTT; cdr3_aa: CAWRRDSGELFF
d_call: -; v_call: TRBV29-1; clone_size: -; j_call: TRBJ2-7; cdr3_nt: TGCAGCGTTGAAGCGTTCCAGGAGCAGTACTTC; cdr3_aa: CSVEAFQEQYF
d_call: -; v_call: TRBV9; clone_size: -; j_call: TRBJ2-7; cdr3_nt: TGTGCCAGCAGCACAGAAGCGGACACAGCCTACGAGCAGTACTTC; cdr3_aa: CASSTEADTAYEQYF
d_call: -; v_call: TRBV5-1; clone_size: -; j_call: TRBJ2-1; cdr3_nt: TGCGCCAGCAGCCCCGAGAGTGGCCTCTACAATGAGCAGTTCTTC; cdr3_aa: CASSPESGLYNEQFF
d_call: TRBD2; v_call: TRBV11-1; clone_size: -; j_call: TRBJ2-1; cdr3_nt: TGTGCCAGCAGGGATGTAGCGGGCCAATCCTACAATGAGCAGTTCTTC; cdr3_aa: CASRDVAGQSYNEQFF
d_call: -; v_call: TRBV9; clone_size: -; j_call: TRBJ2-1; cdr3_nt: TGTGCCAGCAGCCTAGGGTATGAGGGTGAGCAGTTCTTC; cdr3_aa: CASSLGYEGEQFF
d_call: TRBD2; v_call: TRBV4-1; clone_size: -; j_call: TRBJ2-1; cdr3_nt: TGCGCCAGCAGCCAAGTTACTAGCGGGTCCTACAATGAGCAGTTCTTC; cdr3_aa: CASSQVTSGSYNEQFF
d_call: -; v_call: TRBV5-5; clone_size: -; j_call: TRBJ2-2; cdr3_nt: TGTGCCAGCAGCCCGGAGGGTGTGGGCACCGGGGAGCTGTTTTTT; cdr3_aa: CASSPEGVGTGELFF
d_call: TRBD1; v_call: TRBV7-2; clone_size: -; j_call: TRBJ1-5; cdr3_nt: TGTGCCAGCAGCTCGCAGGGGGCGTTCAATCAGCCCCAGCATTTT; cdr3_aa: CASSSQGAFNQPQHF
d_call: -; v_call: TRBV5-6; clone_size: -; j_call: TRBJ2-5; cdr3_nt: TGTGCCAGCAGCTTGGTCGGCAGCCAGTACCAAGAGACCCAGTACTTC; cdr3_aa: CASSLVGSQYQETQYF
d_call: -; v_call: TRBV13; clone_size: -; j_call: TRBJ2-7; cdr3_nt: TGTGCCAGCAGCCAACCATACTCAAGTGAGAGCTCCTACGAGCAGTACTTC; cdr3_aa: CASSQPYSSESSYEQYF
d_call: -; v_call: TRBV5-4; clone_size: -; j_call: TRBJ2-7; cdr3_nt: TGTGCCAGCAGCTTGAATTCAGGGGAGGGAACCTACGAGCAGTACTTC; cdr3_aa: CASSLNSGEGTYEQYF
d_call: -; v_call: TRBV28; clone_size: -; j_call: TRBJ1-1; cdr3_nt: TGTGCCAGCAGTGTGTCGGCGAACACTGAAGCTTTCTTT; cdr3_aa: CASSVSANTEAFF
d_call: -; v_call: TRBV18; clone_size: -; j_call: TRBJ2-3; cdr3_nt: TGTGCCAGCTCACCACCCGGGCAGGGCAGTACAGATACGCAGTATTTT; cdr3_aa: CASSPPGQGSTDTQYF